The next 9 T cell receptor beta chains were all read from a single sample in a study of cytomegalovirus exposure and HLA in healthy donors. PCR involved 60 Vbeta and 13 Jbeta primers. Profiled with immunoSEQ multiplex PCR; TCRdb holds only in-frame clones, not every one. The sample yields about 120,000 clones, over 60% seen once. What was sequenced was PBMCs. Source of these receptors: a man between 18 and 35 years old in good health and CMV-seropositive.

The chain recombines TRBV6-1 with TRBJ1-1; 8 nucleotides line up with TRBD1. The CDR3 runs to 14 residues. V dropped 2 bases and J dropped 10; count of bases not matched to a gene: 9. Per germline, CDR1 MNHNS and CDR2 SASEGT. The CDR3 DNA is TGTGCCAGCAGTGAATCCGGACAGGGCGATACAGCTTTCTTT. Translated: CASSESGQGDTAFF.

The V gene is TRBV4-1, the J gene TRBJ2-5; TRBD2 aligns across 14 bases. Germline V lookup: CDR1 MGHRA, CDR2 YSYEKL. J lost 12 bases, V lost 1 base, and 10 bases had no gene match. CDR3 length: 16 residues. CDR3 in amino acids: CASSQGTGLAGDKKYF. CDR3 in DNA: TGCGCCAGCAGCCAAGGGACGGGACTAGCGGGAGACAAGAAGTACTTC.

This rearrangement joins TRBV5-4 to TRBJ2-7; 9 nucleotides match TRBD2. The CDR3 is 19 residues long. CDR1 is SGHNT, CDR2 YYREEE, per germline (reference sequence). With 2 bases clipped from V and 3 bases from J, the junction kept 18 bases outside the gene matches. The CDR3 region is CASSFQPIKGLAGYYEQYF. CDR3 bases: TGTGCCAGCAGCTTTCAGCCCATCAAGGGGCTAGCGGGATACTACGAGCAGTACTTC.

The V gene is TRBV5-1, the J gene TRBJ2-1; D not certain. Trimming left V 0 bases short and J 4 bases short, with 5 bases between. The CDR3 covers 13 residues. The germline CDR1 and CDR2 sequences are SGHRS and YFSETQ. The CDR3 DNA reads TGCGCCAGCAGCTTGGTACAGTACAATGAGCAGTTCTTC. Translation: CASSLVQYNEQFF.

The chain combines TRBV6-5 with TRBJ2-7; tentatively, D is TRBD1 (5 bases). This CDR3 has 13 amino acids. The germline gives CDR1 MNHEY, CDR2 SVGAGI. V lost 6 bases, J lost 3 bases, and 12 bases lay in between. The CDR3 coding sequence is TGTGCCAGCAGCAAAAGTAGGGGCTACGAGCAGTACTTC. This translates into CASSKSRGYEQYF.

The genes are TRBV5-1 and TRBJ1-3; the match to TRBD1 covers 8 bases. The trim removed 1 base at V and 4 bases at J, leaving 4 bases unmatched. The CDR3 consists of 15 residues. Germline V gene data show CDR1 as SGHRS and CDR2 as YFSETQ. The CDR3 DNA reads TGCGCCAGCAGCTTGAGGACAGGGCAAGGAAACACCATATATTTT. Its translation: CASSLRTGQGNTIYF.

J is TRBJ2-6 and V is TRBV13, with D hard to call. The CDR3 spans 16 residues. The V gene's germline CDR1 is PRHDT and CDR2 FYEKMQ (reference sequence). Between the trimmed V and J ends, which lost 5 bases and 0 bases, there was a span of 11 bases. For the CDR3, the DNA is TGTGCCAGCAGCCCCTCATTCAGCTCTGGGGCCAACGTCCTGACTTTC. As protein: CASSPSFSSGANVLTF.

The chain employs TRBV11-2 and TRBJ2-1; TRBD1 might be the D (6 bases). Germline V gives CDR1 SGHAT, CDR2 FQNNGV. The CDR3 contains 16 residues. Trimming took off 8 bases at V and 0 bases at J, with 17 bases between the two ends. This chain's CDR3 is CASGTSASGSYNEQFF. For the CDR3, the DNA is TGTGCCAGCGGGACAAGTGCGTCGGGCTCCTACAATGAGCAGTTCTTC.

The chain links TRBV7-2 to TRBJ1-2, with 8 bases aligning to TRBD1. The CDR3 has 15 amino acids. Germline V CDR1 and CDR2: SGHTA, FQGNSA. Losses at the gene ends were 1 base for V and 5 bases for J; bases not matched to a gene: 6. The CDR3 nucleotides are TGTGCCAGCAGCTTAGAGGGGGGACAGGTATATGGCTACACCTTC. This sequence encodes CASSLEGGQVYGYTF.